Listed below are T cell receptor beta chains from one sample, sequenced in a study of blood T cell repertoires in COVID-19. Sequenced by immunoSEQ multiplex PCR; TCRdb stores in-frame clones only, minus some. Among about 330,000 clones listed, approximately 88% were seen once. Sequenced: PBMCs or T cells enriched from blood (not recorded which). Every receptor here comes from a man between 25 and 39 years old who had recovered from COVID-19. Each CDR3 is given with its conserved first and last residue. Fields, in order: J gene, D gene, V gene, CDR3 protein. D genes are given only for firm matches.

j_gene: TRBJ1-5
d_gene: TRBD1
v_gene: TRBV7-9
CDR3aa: CASSLEGAGGEPQHF

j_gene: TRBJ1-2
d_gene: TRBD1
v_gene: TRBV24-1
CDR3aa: CATSDQGANYREGYTF

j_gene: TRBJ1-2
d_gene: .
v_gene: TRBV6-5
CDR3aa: CASSYSRVNGYTF

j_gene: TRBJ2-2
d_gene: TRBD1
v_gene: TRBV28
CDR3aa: CASSQEGQGTGELFF

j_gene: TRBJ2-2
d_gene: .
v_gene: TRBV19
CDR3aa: CASSNTNTGELFF

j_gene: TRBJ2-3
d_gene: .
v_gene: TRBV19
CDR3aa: CASSMRGPDTQYF

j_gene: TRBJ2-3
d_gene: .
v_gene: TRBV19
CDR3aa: CASRNRAQFNGQYF

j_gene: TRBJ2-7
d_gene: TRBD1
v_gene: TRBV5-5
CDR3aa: CASSPDTGTATYEQYF

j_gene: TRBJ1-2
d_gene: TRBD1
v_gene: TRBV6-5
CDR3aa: CASARDRAFYGYTF

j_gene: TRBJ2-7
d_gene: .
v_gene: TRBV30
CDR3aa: CAWSVGEDYEQYF

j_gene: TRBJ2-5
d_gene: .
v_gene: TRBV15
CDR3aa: CATSRDPGVETQYF

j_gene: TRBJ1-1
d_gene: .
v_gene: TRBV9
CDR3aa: CASSPRVYTEAFF

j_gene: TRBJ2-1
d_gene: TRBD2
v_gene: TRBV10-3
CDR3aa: CATAGGSYNEQFF

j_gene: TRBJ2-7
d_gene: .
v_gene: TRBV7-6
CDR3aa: CASSLSVDRTDSYEQYF

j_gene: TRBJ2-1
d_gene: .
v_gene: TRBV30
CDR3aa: CAWSGGVGGNEQFF

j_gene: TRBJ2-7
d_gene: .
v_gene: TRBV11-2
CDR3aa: CASSLVVGRKMEQYF

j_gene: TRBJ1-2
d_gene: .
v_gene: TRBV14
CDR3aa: CASRGDGVYGYTF

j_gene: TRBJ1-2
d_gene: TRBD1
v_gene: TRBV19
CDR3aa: CASSPQGAKPYGYTF

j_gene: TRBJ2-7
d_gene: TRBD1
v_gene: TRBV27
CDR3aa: CASRRTGAPDEQYF

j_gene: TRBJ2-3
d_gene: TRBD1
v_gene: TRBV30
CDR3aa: CAWSLVGTATDTQYF

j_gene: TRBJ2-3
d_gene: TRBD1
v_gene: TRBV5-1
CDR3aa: CASNLGQGKDTQYF

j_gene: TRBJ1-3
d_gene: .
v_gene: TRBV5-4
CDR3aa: CASSLSRSSGNTIYF

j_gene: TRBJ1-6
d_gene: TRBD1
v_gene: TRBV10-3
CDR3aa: CAIIPGTDNSALHF

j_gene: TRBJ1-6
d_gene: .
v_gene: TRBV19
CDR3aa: CASTSREFSPLHF

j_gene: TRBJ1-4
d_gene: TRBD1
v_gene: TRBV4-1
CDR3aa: CASSHSGQQATNEKLFF

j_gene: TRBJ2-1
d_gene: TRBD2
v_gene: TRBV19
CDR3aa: CASSIGLSGLAGVYEQFF

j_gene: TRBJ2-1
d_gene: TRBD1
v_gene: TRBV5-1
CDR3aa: CASSLAGQGGYNEQFF

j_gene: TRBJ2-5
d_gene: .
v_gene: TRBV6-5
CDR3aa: CASSSYLGSGETQYF

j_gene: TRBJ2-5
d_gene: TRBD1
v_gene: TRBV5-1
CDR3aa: CASRPAGQGQETQYF

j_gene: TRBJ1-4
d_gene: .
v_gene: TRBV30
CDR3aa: CAYAGQVNEKLFF

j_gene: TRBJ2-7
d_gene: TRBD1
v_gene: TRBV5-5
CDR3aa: CASSLDRGHYEQYF

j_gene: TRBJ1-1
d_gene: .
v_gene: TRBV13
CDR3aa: CASSLARGWGVKDTEAFF

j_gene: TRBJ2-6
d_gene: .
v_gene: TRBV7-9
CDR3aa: CASSLGQGSSGANVLTF

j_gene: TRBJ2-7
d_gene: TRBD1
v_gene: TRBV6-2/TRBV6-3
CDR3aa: CASSSKRDRVGKEQYF

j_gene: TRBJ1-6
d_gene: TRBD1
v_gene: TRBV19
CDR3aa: CASSTPGQANSPLHF

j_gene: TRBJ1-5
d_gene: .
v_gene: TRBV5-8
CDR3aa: CASSWTYRVGSNQPQHF

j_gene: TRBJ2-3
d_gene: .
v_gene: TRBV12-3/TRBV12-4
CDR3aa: CASKSLTDTQYF

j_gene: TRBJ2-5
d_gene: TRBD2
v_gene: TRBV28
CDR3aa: CATTPGGKETQYF

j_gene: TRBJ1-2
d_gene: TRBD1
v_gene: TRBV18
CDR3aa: CASSPTGNYGYTF

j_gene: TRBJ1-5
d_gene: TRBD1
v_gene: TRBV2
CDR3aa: CASREQGVIQPQHF

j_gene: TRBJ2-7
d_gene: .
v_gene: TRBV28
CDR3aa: CATSDLPGEQYF

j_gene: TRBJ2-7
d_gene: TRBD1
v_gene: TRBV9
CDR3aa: CASSEAGGTYEQYF

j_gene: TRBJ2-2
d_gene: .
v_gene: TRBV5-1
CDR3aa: CASSPQFTGELFF

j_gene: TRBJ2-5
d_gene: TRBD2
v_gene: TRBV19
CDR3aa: CASSTTRGGQVTQYF

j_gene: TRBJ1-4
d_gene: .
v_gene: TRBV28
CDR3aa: CASSGAGEKLFF

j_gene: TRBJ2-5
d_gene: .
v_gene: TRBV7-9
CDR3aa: CASSLAGGTQYF

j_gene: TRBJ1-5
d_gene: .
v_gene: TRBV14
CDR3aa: CASSQGAGAGQPQHF

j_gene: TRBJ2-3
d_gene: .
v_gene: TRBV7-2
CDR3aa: CASSLGGAPGTDTQYF

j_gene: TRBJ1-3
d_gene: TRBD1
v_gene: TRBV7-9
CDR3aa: CASSTTRQGSGNTIYF

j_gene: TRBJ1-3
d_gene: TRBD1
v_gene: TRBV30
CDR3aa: CAWRVQGARGNTIYF

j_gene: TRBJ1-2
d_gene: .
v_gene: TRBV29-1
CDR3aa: CSVERGTWVYGYTF

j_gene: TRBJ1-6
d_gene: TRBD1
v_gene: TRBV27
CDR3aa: CASSLLGQGNSPLHF

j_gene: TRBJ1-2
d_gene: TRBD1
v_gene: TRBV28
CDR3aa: CASSFYHPGQGGKGYTF

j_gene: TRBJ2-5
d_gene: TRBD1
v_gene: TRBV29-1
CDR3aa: CSVTGQGARETQYF

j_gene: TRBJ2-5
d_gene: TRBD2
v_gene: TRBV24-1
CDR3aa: CATSDPRGGLETQYF